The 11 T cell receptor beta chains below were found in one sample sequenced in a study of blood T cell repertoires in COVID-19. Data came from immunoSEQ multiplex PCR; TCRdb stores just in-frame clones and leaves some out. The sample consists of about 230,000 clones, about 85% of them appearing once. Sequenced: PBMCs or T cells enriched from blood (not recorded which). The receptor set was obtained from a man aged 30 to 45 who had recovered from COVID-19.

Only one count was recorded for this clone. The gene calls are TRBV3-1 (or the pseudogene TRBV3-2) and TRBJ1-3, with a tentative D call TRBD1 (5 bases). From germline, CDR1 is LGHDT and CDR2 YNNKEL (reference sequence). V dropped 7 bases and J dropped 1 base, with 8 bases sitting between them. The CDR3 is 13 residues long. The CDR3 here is CASTTGSGNTIYF. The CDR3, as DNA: TGTGCCAGCACCACAGGATCTGGAAACACCATATATTTT.

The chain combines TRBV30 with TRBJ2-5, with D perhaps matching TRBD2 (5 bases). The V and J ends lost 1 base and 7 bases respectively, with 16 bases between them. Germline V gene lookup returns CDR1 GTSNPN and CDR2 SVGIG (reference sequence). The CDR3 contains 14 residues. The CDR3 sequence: CAWSAIVPEGTQYF. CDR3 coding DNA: TGTGCCTGGAGTGCCATCGTCCCAGAGGGGACCCAGTACTTC.

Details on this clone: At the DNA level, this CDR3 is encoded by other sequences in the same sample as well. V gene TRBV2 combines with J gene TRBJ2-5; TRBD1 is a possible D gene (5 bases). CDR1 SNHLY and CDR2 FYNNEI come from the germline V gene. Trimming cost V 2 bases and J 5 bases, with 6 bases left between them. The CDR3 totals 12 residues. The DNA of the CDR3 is TGTGCCAGCAGTGAAAACAGGGAGACCCAGTACTTC. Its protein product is CASSENRETQYF.

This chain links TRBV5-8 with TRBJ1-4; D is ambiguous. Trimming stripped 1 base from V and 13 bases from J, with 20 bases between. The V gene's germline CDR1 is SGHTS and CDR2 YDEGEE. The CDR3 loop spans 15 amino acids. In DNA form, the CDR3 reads TGTGCCAGCAGCTTGTATAGTGGGCAGGCCCGGATACTGTTTTTT. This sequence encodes CASSLYSGQARILFF. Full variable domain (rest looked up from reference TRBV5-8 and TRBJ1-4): EAGVTQSPTHLIKTRGQQATLRCSPISGHTSVYWYQQALGLGLQFLLWYDEGEERNRGNFPPRFSGRQFPNYSSELNVNALELEDSALYLCASSLYSGQARILFFGSGTQLSVL.

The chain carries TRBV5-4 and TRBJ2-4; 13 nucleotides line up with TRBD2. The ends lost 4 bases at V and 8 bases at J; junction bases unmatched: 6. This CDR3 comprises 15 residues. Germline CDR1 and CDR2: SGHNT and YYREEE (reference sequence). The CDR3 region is CASSVTSGGSDIQYF. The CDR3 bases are TGTGCCAGCAGCGTGACTAGCGGGGGGTCGGACATTCAGTACTTC.

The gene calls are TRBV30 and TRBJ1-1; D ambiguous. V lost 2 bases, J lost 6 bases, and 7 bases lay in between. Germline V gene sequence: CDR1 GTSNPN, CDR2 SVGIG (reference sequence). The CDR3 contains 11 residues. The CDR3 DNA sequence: TGTGCCTGGAGTCGTGGAGCTGAAGCTTTCTTT. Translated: CAWSRGAEAFF.

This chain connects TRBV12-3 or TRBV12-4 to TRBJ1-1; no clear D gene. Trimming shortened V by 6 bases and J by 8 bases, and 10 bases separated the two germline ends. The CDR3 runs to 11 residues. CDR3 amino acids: CASSHGAEAFF. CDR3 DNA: TGTGCCAGCAGCCATGGAGCGGAAGCTTTCTTT.

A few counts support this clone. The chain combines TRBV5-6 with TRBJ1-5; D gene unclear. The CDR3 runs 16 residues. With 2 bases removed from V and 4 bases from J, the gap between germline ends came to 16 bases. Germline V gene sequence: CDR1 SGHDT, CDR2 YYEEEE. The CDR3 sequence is CASSLRPGPKNQPQHF. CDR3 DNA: TGTGCCAGCAGCTTACGACCGGGTCCAAAAAATCAGCCCCAGCATTTT.

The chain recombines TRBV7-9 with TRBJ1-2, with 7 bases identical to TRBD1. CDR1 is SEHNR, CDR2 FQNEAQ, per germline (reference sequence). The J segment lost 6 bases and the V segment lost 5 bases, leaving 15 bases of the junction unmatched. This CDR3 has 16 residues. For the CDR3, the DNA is TGTGCCAGCAGCGCAACCGGGACAGCCGCATTCAATGGCTACACCTTC. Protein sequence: CASSATGTAAFNGYTF. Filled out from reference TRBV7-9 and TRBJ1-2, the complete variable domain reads DTGVSQNPRHKITKRGQNVTFRCDPISEHNRLYWYRQTLGQGPEFLTYFQNEAQLEKSRLLSDRFSAERPKGSFSTLEIQRTEQGDSAMYLCASSATGTAAFNGYTFGSGTRLTVV.

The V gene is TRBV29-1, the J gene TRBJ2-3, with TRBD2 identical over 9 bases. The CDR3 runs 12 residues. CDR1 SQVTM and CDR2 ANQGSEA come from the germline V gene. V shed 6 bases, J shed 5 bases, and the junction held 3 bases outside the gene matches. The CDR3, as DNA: TGCAGCGTGTCACTAGCGGGAGATACGCAGTATTTT. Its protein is CSVSLAGDTQYF.

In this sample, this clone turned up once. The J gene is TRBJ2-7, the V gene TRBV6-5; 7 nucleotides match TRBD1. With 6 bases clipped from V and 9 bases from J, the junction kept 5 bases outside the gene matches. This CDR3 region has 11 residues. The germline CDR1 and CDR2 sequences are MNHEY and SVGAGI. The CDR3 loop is CASSNRGWQYF. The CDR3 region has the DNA TGTGCCAGCAGCAACAGGGGCTGGCAGTACTTC.